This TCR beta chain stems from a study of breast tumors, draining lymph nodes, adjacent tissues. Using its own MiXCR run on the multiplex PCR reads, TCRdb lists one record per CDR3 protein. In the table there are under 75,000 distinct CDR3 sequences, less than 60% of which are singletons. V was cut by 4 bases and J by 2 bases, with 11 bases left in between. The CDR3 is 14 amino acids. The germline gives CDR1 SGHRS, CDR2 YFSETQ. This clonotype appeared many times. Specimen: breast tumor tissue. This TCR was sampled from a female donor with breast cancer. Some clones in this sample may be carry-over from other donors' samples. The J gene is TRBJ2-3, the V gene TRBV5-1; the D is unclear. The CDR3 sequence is CASSASLLTDTQYF. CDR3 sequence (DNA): TGCGCCAGCAGCGCCAGTCTACTCACAGATACGCAGTATTTT.